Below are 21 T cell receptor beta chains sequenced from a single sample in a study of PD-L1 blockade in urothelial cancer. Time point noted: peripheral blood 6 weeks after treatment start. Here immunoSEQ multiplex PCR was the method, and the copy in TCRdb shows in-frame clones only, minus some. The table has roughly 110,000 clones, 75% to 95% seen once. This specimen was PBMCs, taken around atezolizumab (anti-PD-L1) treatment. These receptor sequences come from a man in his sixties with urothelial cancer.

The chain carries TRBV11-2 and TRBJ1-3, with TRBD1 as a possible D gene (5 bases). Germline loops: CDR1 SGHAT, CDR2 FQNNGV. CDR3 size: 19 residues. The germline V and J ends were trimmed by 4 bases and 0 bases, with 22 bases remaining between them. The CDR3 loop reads CASSSPPGRRGSSGNTIYF. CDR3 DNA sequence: TGTGCCAGCAGCTCCCCCCCAGGTCGTAGGGGTAGCTCTGGAAACACCATATATTTT.

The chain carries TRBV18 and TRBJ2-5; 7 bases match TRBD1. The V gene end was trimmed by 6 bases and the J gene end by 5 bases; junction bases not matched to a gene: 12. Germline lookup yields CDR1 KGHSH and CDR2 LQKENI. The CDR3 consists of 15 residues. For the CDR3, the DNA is TGTGCCAGCTCCAAGAACAGGGGTGGTGGTGAGACCCAGTACTTC. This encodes CASSKNRGGGETQYF.

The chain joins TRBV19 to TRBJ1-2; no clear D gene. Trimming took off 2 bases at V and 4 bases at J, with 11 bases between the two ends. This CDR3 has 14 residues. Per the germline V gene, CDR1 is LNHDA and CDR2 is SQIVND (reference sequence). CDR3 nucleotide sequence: TGTGCCAGTAGTATACCCAATTTTGTCTATGGCTACACCTTC. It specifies CASSIPNFVYGYTF.

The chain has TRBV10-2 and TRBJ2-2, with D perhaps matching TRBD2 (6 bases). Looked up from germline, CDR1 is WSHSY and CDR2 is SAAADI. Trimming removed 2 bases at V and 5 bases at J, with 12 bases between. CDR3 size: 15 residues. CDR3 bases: TGCGCCAGCAGTGAGGGGTTGGCGGGAACCGGGGAGCTGTTTTTT. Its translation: CASSEGLAGTGELFF.

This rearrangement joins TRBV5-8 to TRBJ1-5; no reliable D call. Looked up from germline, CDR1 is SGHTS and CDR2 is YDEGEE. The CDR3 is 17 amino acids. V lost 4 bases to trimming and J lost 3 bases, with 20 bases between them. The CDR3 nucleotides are TGTGCCAGCAGCACCGTCCGTACTCAAACCCCCAATCAGCCCCAGCATTTT. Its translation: CASSTVRTQTPNQPQHF. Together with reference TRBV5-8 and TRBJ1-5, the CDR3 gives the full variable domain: EAGVTQSPTHLIKTRGQQATLRCSPISGHTSVYWYQQALGLGLQFLLWYDEGEERNRGNFPPRFSGRQFPNYSSELNVNALELEDSALYLCASSTVRTQTPNQPQHFGDGTRLSIL.

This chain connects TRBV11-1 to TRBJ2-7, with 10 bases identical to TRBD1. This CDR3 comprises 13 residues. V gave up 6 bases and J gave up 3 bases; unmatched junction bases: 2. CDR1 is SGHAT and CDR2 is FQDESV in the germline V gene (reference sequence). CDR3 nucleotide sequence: TGTGCCAGCAGGGGGACAGGGGTCTACGAGCAGTACTTC. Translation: CASRGTGVYEQYF.

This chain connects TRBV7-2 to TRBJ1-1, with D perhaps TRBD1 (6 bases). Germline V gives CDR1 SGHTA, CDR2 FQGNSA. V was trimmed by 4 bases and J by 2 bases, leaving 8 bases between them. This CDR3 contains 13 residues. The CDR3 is CASSYRVNTEAFF. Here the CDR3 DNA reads TGTGCCAGCAGCTACAGGGTTAACACTGAAGCTTTCTTT.

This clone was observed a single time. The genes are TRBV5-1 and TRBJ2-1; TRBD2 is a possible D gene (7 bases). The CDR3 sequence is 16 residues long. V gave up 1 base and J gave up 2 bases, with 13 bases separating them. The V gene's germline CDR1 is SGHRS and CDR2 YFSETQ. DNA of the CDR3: TGCGCCAGCAGCTTGTGGAGGGGGGGCCCCTACAATGAGCAGTTCTTC. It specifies CASSLWRGGPYNEQFF.

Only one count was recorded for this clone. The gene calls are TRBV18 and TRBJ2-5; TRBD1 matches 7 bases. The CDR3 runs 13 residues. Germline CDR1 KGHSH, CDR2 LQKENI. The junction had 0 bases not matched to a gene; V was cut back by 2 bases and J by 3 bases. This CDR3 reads CASSPGQEETQYF. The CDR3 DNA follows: TGTGCCAGCTCACCAGGACAGGAAGAGACCCAGTACTTC. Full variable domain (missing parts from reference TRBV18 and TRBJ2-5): NAGVMQNPRHLVRRRGQEARLRCSPMKGHSHVYWYRQLPEEGLKFMVYLQKENIIDESGMPKERFSAEFPKEGPSILRIQQVVRGDSAAYFCASSPGQEETQYFGPGTRLLVL.

This chain's CDR3 is CASSREIGEQFF. CDR3 bases: TGCGCCAGCAGCCGGGAGATTGGTGAGCAGTTCTTC. The chain is built from TRBV10-1 and TRBJ2-1; D might be TRBD2 (6 bases). This CDR3 is 12 amino acids long. The germline CDR1 and CDR2 sequences are WNHNN and SYGVQD (reference sequence). Deletions cut 6 bases from V and 9 bases from J, with 12 bases between.

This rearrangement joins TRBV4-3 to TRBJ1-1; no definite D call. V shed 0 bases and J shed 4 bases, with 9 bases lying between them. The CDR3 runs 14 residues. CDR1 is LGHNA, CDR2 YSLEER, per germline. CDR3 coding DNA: TGCGCCAGCAGCCAAGATCTCCTGGCCACTGAAGCTTTCTTT. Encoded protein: CASSQDLLATEAFF.

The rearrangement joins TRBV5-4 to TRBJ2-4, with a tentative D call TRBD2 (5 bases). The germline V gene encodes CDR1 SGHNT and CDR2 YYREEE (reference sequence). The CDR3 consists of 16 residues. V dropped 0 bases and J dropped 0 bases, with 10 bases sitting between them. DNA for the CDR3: TGTGCCAGCAGCTTGGCGGGGAGTGGAGCCAAAAACATTCAGTACTTC. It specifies CASSLAGSGAKNIQYF.

CDR3 bases: TGTGCCAGCAGCCCTTTAACCCGGCGGGCGCAAGAGACCCAGTACTTC. It codes for CASSPLTRRAQETQYF. This chain uses TRBV11-2 with TRBJ2-5; possibly TRBD2 for D (5 bases). This CDR3 has 16 amino acids. V lost 5 bases to trimming and J lost 2 bases, with 18 bases between them. Germline CDR1 and CDR2: SGHAT and FQNNGV.

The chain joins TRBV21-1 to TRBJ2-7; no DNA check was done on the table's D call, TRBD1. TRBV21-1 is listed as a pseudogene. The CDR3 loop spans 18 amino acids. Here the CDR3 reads CASSKLPGQGRLNYEQYF. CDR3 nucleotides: TGTGCCAGCAGCAAACTCCCGGGACAGGGGAGACTAAACTACGAGCAGTACTTC.

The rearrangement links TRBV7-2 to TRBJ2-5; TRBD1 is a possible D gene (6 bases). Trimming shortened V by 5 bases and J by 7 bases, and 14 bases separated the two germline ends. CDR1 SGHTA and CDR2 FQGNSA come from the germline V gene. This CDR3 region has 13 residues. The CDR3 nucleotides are TGTGCCAGCAGCCTTGGACAACAGGGGACCCAGTACTTC. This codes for CASSLGQQGTQYF.

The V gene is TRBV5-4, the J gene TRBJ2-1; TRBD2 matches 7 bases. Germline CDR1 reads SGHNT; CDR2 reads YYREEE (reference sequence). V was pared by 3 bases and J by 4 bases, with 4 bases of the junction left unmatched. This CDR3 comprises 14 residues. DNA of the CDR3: TGTGCCAGCAGCTGGGGAGGGATGTACAATGAGCAGTTCTTC. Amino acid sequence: CASSWGGMYNEQFF.

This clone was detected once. The CDR3 loop is CASSFGNTEAFF. The CDR3 DNA follows: TGCGCCAGCAGCTTCGGGAACACTGAAGCTTTCTTT. The rearrangement uses TRBV5-1 and TRBJ1-1, with D unresolved. Germline V CDR1 and CDR2: SGHRS, YFSETQ. The V end was cut by 2 bases, the J end by 1 base, with 3 bases between. The CDR3 loop spans 12 amino acids.

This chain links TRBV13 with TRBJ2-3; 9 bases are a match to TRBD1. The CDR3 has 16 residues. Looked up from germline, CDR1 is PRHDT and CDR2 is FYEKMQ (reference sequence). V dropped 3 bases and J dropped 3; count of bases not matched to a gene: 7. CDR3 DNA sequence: TGTGCCAGCAGCTTCATACCGGGACAGGGAACAGATACGCAGTATTTT. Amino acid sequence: CASSFIPGQGTDTQYF.

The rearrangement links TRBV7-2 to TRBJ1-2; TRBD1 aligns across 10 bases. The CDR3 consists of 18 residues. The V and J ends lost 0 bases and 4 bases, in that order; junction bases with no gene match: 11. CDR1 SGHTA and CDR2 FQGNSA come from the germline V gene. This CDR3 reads CASSLAAGTGEYGYGYTF. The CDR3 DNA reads TGTGCCAGCAGCTTAGCGGCCGGGACAGGGGAGTACGGCTATGGCTACACCTTC.

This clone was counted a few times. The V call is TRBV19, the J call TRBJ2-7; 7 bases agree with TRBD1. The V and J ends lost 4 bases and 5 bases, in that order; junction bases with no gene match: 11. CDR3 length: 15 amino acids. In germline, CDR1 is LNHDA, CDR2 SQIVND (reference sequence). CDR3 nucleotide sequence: TGTGCCAGTAGTACGTCCCGTAGAGGGGGCAACGAGCAGTACTTC. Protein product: CASSTSRRGGNEQYF.

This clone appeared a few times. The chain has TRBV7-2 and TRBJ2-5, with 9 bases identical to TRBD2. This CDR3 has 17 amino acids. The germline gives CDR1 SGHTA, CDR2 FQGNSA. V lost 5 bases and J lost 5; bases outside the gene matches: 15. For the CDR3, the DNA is TGTGCCAGCAGCCTGGCCCAGAGCGGGGGGTCCCGGGAGACCCAGTACTTC. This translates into CASSLAQSGGSRETQYF. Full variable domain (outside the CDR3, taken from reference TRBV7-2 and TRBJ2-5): GAGVSQSPSNKVTEKGKDVELRCDPISGHTALYWYRQSLGQGLEFLIYFQGNSAPDKSGLPSDRFSAERTGGSVSTLTIQRTQQEDSAVYLCASSLAQSGGSRETQYFGPGTRLLVL.